These 21 T cell receptor beta chains share one sample of origin, sequenced in a study of blood T cell repertoires in COVID-19 (dated by TCRdb to about 2020). Libraries were prepared through the immunoSEQ multiplex PCR assay. TCRdb provides this immuneACCESS table in a form limited to in-frame rearrangements. Some clones are lacking; in checked studies, under half of them reflect an unresolved V gene, and why the rest are absent is not known. Present in this sample are around 400,000 clones, about 87% of which were seen just once. Of the sample, 2.3% falls within the top ten clones. Material for sequencing was peripheral blood. The source is a woman aged 55-70 years with COVID-19, enrolled during active disease.

The chain has TRBV24-1 and TRBJ1-5; 7 bases are a match to TRBD1. J lost 10 bases, V lost 4 bases, and 3 bases had no gene match. Germline assignment: CDR1 KGHDR and CDR2 SFDVKD. The CDR3 totals 12 residues. CDR3 nucleotide sequence: TGTGCCACCAGTGAGTCAGGGGGACCCCAGCATTTT. Amino acid sequence: CATSESGGPQHF.

The chain is built from TRBV11-2 and TRBJ2-1; 8 nucleotides align to TRBD2. J was trimmed by 3 bases and V by 7 bases; bases with no gene match: 11. This CDR3 has 16 amino acids. CDR1 is SGHAT, CDR2 FQNNGV, per germline. In DNA, the CDR3 is TGTGCCAGCACTCAATCCGGGGGGGGGAGCTACAATGAGCAGTTCTTC. Its translation is CASTQSGGGSYNEQFF.

The chain joins TRBV6-2 or TRBV6-3 to TRBJ2-2, with TRBD1 matching 8 bases. CDR3 length: 16 amino acids. Germline CDR1 MNHEY, CDR2 SVGEGT. J lost 0 bases, V lost 5 bases, and 5 bases had no gene match. CDR3 protein: CASSESGQANTGELFF. The CDR3 DNA sequence: TGTGCCAGCAGTGAGTCGGGACAGGCGAACACCGGGGAGCTGTTTTTT.

The genes are TRBV6-5 and TRBJ2-1; no definite D call. Trimming cost V 6 bases and J 7 bases, with 13 bases left between them. CDR3 size: 13 residues. Germline V gene data show CDR1 as MNHEY and CDR2 as SVGAGI. This CDR3 reads CASRTPQANEQFF. The CDR3 DNA sequence: TGTGCCAGCAGAACCCCTCAGGCGAATGAGCAGTTCTTC.

J is TRBJ2-7 and V is TRBV10-3; the match to TRBD1 covers 10 bases. The CDR3 has 16 residues. V was clipped by 6 bases and J by 1 base; unmatched bases: 9. In germline, CDR1 is ENHRY, CDR2 SYGVKD. The DNA of the CDR3 is TGTGCCATCAGCCCTAACCGGGACAGGGGTTCCTACGAGCAGTACTTC. Translation: CAISPNRDRGSYEQYF.

The genes are TRBV19 and TRBJ1-6; unclear D gene. CDR3 length equals 14 residues. Trimming cost V 3 bases and J 6 bases, with 9 bases left between them. Germline V gene data show CDR1 as LNHDA and CDR2 as SQIVND (reference sequence). This CDR3 is CASSISGINSPLHF. CDR3 in DNA: TGTGCCAGTAGTATCTCGGGGATTAATTCACCCCTCCACTTT.

The V call is TRBV6-5, the J call TRBJ1-6, with TRBD1 identical over 10 bases. Germline V gene sequence: CDR1 MNHEY, CDR2 SVGAGI. The V segment lost 0 bases and the J segment 9 bases; nucleotides outside the gene matches: 5. The CDR3 is made up of 16 amino acids. CDR3 sequence: CASSYSTGGLVSPLHF. The CDR3 DNA follows: TGTGCCAGCAGTTACTCGACAGGGGGCCTAGTTTCACCCCTCCACTTT.

The rearrangement joins TRBV5-4 to TRBJ2-7, with 8 bases that match TRBD2. The CDR3 covers 14 residues. Germline-derived CDR1 and CDR2 are SGHNT and YYREEE (reference sequence). Trimming cost V 4 bases and J 2 bases; bases outside gene matches: 5. The CDR3 DNA sequence: TGTGCCAGCAGCCCGCGGGAGGCCCCCTACGAGCAGTACTTC. Translated: CASSPREAPYEQYF.

The chain carries TRBV30 and TRBJ2-5; 9 bases are a match to TRBD2. Germline V CDR1 and CDR2: GTSNPN, SVGIG (reference sequence). There are 13 residues in the CDR3. The trim removed 3 bases at V and 4 bases at J, leaving 3 bases unmatched. In nucleotides, the CDR3 is TGTGCCTGGAGACCTAGCGGGGCAGAGACCCAGTACTTC. Translating gives CAWRPSGAETQYF.

The V call is TRBV7-8, the J call TRBJ1-3, with TRBD1 as a possible D gene (5 bases). V lost 2 bases and J 0 bases, leaving 26 bases between the germline ends. Germline V gene lookup returns CDR1 SGHVS and CDR2 FQNEAQ. CDR3 length equals 21 residues. The CDR3 loop is CASSLLSGMTAGLYSGNTIYF. CDR3 sequence (DNA): TGTGCCAGCAGCTTACTCAGTGGCATGACAGCCGGCCTATACTCTGGAAACACCATATATTTT.

The chain joins TRBV3-1 (or the pseudogene TRBV3-2) to TRBJ2-3; 13 bases map to TRBD2. The length of the CDR3 is 14 residues. The ends lost 3 bases at V and 7 bases at J; junction bases unmatched: 1. Germline values: CDR1 LGHDT, CDR2 YNNKEL (reference sequence). The chain's CDR3 is CASSQGLAGHTQYF. Written as DNA, the CDR3 is TGTGCCAGCAGCCAGGGACTAGCGGGACATACGCAGTATTTT.

The rearrangement uses TRBV6-5 and TRBJ2-7; TRBD1 matches at 7 bases. Per the germline V gene, CDR1 is MNHEY and CDR2 is SVGAGI. J gave up 4 bases and V 6 bases, and 9 bases lay outside the gene matches. The CDR3 has 14 residues. The DNA of the CDR3 is TGTGCCAGCAGGCATCGGGACAGTCTTTACGAGCAGTACTTC. Protein product: CASRHRDSLYEQYF.

About this clone itself: Germline is not matched at one junction end, which may reflect a read error. The chain has TRBV25-1 and TRBJ1-1, with a possible D match to TRBD1 (5 bases). The CDR3 has 13 amino acids. Germline lookup yields CDR1 MGHDK and CDR2 SYGVNS. The CDR3 DNA sequence: TGTGCCAGCATTGAAAGGGGGAACACTGAAGCTTTCTTT. As protein: CASIERGNTEAFF.

This clone was recorded once. The chain is built from TRBV3-1 (or the pseudogene TRBV3-2) and TRBJ1-1, with 8 bases lining up with TRBD1. The ends lost 6 bases at V and 5 bases at J; junction bases unmatched: 8. The CDR3 covers 14 residues. Germline CDR1 is LGHDT and CDR2 is YNNKEL (reference sequence). CDR3 in DNA: TGTGCCAGCAGACAGCAGGGGGCGAGGACTGAAGCTTTCTTT. It specifies CASRQQGARTEAFF.

This clone was counted ten times or more. The rearrangement joins TRBV27 to TRBJ1-1, with TRBD1 identical over 10 bases. Germline V gene lookup returns CDR1 MNHEY and CDR2 SMNVEV (reference sequence). The CDR3 has 15 residues. V dropped 7 bases and J dropped 5; count of bases not matched to a gene: 10. The CDR3 spells CASIDLGTGETEAFF. CDR3 coding DNA: TGTGCCAGCATCGACCTTGGGACAGGGGAGACTGAAGCTTTCTTT.

V is TRBV15 and J is TRBJ2-7, with 11 positions matching TRBD2. This CDR3 has 16 residues. The trim removed 5 bases at V and 4 bases at J, leaving 10 bases unmatched. CDR1 is LNHNV, CDR2 YYDKDF, per germline (reference sequence). The CDR3 loop reads CATSETLAGEMYEQYF. The CDR3 coding sequence is TGTGCCACCAGCGAAACACTAGCGGGGGAGATGTACGAGCAGTACTTC.

This clone appeared a single time. This CDR3 reads CASSDLLMSNQPQHF. The CDR3 DNA reads as TGTGCCAGCAGTGATCTACTTATGAGCAATCAGCCCCAGCATTTT. V and J are TRBV27 and TRBJ1-5, with D uncertain. This CDR3 region has 15 residues. From germline, CDR1 is MNHEY and CDR2 SMNVEV (reference sequence). V shed 5 bases and J shed 1 base, with 12 bases lying between them.

The V call is TRBV19, the J call TRBJ2-2, with 7 bases matching TRBD1. The germline V gene encodes CDR1 LNHDA and CDR2 SQIVND (reference sequence). The J segment lost 5 bases and the V segment lost 4 bases, leaving 7 bases of the junction unmatched. The length of the CDR3 is 15 residues. Here the CDR3 reads CASSRQGEITGELFF. The CDR3 DNA sequence: TGTGCCAGTAGTAGACAGGGAGAAATAACCGGGGAGCTGTTTTTT.

The chain couples TRBV30 to TRBJ1-5; no reliable D call. Germline V CDR1 and CDR2: GTSNPN, SVGIG (reference sequence). With 5 bases removed from V and 1 base from J, the gap between germline ends came to 12 bases. The CDR3 extends over 14 amino acids. CDR3 amino acids: CAWGQVNSNQPQHF. Written as DNA, the CDR3 is TGTGCCTGGGGTCAGGTGAACAGCAATCAGCCCCAGCATTTT.

The rearrangement links TRBV7-9 to TRBJ2-3, with 9 bases aligning to TRBD1. Germline lookup yields CDR1 SEHNR and CDR2 FQNEAQ (reference sequence). This CDR3 has 15 amino acids. Trimming took 2 bases from V and 6 from J; bases not matched to a gene: 6. CDR3 amino acids: CASSLIGTGHDTQYF. DNA of the CDR3: TGTGCCAGCAGCTTAATCGGGACAGGGCATGATACGCAGTATTTT.

J is TRBJ2-1 and V is TRBV5-1, with TRBD2 as a possible D gene (5 bases). CDR1 is SGHRS and CDR2 is YFSETQ in the germline V gene. The V and J ends lost 1 base and 6 bases respectively, with 8 bases between them. This CDR3 region has 13 residues. CDR3 protein: CASSLNLANEQFF. In DNA, the CDR3 is TGCGCCAGCAGCTTGAATCTAGCCAATGAGCAGTTCTTC.